These 8 T cell receptor beta chains were all obtained from the same sample, sequenced in a study of human T cells and chemical hapten exposure. TCRdb used MiXCR to reprocess the RACE reads, holding one entry per CDR3 protein. The sample shows approximately 52,000 distinct CDR3 sequences, approximately 9.7% of them seen only once. The time point was: pre-sensitization, week 0. Treatment indicated: therapeutic diphenylcyclopropenone sensitization with weekly scalp DPC. Sequencing started from total RNA isolated from unfractionated whole blood. The source material was whole blood, sampled in connection with sensitization to the hapten diphenylcyclopropenone (DPC). The receptors originated from a woman in her 30s with alopecia areata. Some clones in this sample may be carry-over from other donors' samples.

This clonotype was observed a few times. The CDR3 coding sequence is TGTGCCAGCAGCTTAGTGGGGGGCATGAACACTGAAGCTTTCTTT. It translates to CASSLVGGMNTEAFF. The gene calls are TRBV7-2 and TRBJ1-1, with TRBD1 as a possible D gene (6 bases). Deletions cut 1 base from V and 0 bases from J, with 9 bases between. The germline V gene has CDR1 SGHTA and CDR2 FQGNSA. This CDR3 has 15 residues.

This clonotype was counted at least ten times. The chain joins TRBV12-3 or TRBV12-4 to TRBJ2-7; 8 bases map to TRBD1. With V trimmed by 3 bases and J by 3 bases, 1 base remained unmatched. This CDR3 is 13 amino acids long. This CDR3 is CASSFGQGYEQYF. CDR3 nucleotide sequence: TGTGCCAGCAGTTTCGGACAGGGCTACGAGCAGTACTTC.

The chain has TRBV7-2 and TRBJ2-3; 9 positions match TRBD2. Germline V CDR1 and CDR2: SGHTA, FQGNSA. This CDR3 is 14 amino acids long. After removal of 8 bases from V and 2 bases from J, the junction contained 5 bases not matched to a gene. The DNA for the CDR3 is TGTGCCAGCGGGGAGCGGGGGGTCACAGATACGCAGTATTTT. Translation: CASGERGVTDTQYF.

This clonotype has just one count. The V and J genes are TRBV5-1 and TRBJ1-6; D remains unclear. The CDR3 loop spans 17 amino acids. V dropped 0 bases and J dropped 0 bases, with 10 bases sitting between them. Germline V gene data show CDR1 as SGHRS and CDR2 as YFSETQ. CDR3 protein: CASSLEPGLSYNSPLHF. Written as DNA, the CDR3 is TGCGCCAGCAGCTTGGAACCGGGCCTCTCCTATAATTCACCCCTCCACTTT. The full variable domain, in which reference TRBV5-1 and TRBJ1-6 provide the parts outside the CDR3, is KAGVTQTPRYLIKTRGQQVTLSCSPISGHRSVSWYQQTPGQGLQFLFEYFSETQRNKGNFPGRFSGRQFSNSRSEMNVSTLELGDSALYLCASSLEPGLSYNSPLHFGNGTRLTVT.

This clonotype has just a few counts. This rearrangement joins TRBV28 to TRBJ2-7; 8 positions agree with TRBD2. Losses at the gene ends were 6 bases for V and 0 bases for J; bases not matched to a gene: 4. Germline V lookup: CDR1 MDHEN, CDR2 SYDVKM. The CDR3 covers 14 residues. The CDR3 loop is CASRAGGSSYEQYF. The CDR3 nucleotides are TGTGCCAGCAGGGCGGGGGGCAGCTCCTACGAGCAGTACTTC.

This clonotype was seen many times. The chain has TRBV5-1 and TRBJ1-5; perhaps TRBD1 as D (6 bases). Looked up from germline, CDR1 is SGHRS and CDR2 is YFSETQ. V dropped 5 bases and J dropped 6 bases, with 12 bases sitting between them. The CDR3 sequence is 13 residues long. CDR3 bases: TGCGCCAGCAGATTAACAGGGATTCAGCCCCAGCATTTT. As protein: CASRLTGIQPQHF.

This clonotype was counted at least ten times. The CDR3 reads CASTRVAGRVYEQYF. DNA of the CDR3: TGTGCCAGCACCCGAGTGGCAGGGCGTGTATACGAGCAGTACTTC. V usage is TRBV28 and J usage is TRBJ2-7, with TRBD1 as a possible D gene (5 bases). Per the germline V gene, CDR1 is MDHEN and CDR2 is SYDVKM. The CDR3 sequence is 15 residues long. V lost 7 bases and J lost 4, with 20 bases in between.

This clonotype was found many times. V and J are TRBV9 and TRBJ2-1; D is possibly TRBD1 (6 bases). Germline V gives CDR1 SGDLS, CDR2 YYNGEE. V was trimmed by 0 bases and J by 8 bases, leaving 15 bases between them. The CDR3 is made up of 15 amino acids. The CDR3 DNA follows: TGTGCCAGCAGCGTAGCTTCAGGGGCCTTGGATGAGCAGTTCTTC. This sequence encodes CASSVASGALDEQFF.